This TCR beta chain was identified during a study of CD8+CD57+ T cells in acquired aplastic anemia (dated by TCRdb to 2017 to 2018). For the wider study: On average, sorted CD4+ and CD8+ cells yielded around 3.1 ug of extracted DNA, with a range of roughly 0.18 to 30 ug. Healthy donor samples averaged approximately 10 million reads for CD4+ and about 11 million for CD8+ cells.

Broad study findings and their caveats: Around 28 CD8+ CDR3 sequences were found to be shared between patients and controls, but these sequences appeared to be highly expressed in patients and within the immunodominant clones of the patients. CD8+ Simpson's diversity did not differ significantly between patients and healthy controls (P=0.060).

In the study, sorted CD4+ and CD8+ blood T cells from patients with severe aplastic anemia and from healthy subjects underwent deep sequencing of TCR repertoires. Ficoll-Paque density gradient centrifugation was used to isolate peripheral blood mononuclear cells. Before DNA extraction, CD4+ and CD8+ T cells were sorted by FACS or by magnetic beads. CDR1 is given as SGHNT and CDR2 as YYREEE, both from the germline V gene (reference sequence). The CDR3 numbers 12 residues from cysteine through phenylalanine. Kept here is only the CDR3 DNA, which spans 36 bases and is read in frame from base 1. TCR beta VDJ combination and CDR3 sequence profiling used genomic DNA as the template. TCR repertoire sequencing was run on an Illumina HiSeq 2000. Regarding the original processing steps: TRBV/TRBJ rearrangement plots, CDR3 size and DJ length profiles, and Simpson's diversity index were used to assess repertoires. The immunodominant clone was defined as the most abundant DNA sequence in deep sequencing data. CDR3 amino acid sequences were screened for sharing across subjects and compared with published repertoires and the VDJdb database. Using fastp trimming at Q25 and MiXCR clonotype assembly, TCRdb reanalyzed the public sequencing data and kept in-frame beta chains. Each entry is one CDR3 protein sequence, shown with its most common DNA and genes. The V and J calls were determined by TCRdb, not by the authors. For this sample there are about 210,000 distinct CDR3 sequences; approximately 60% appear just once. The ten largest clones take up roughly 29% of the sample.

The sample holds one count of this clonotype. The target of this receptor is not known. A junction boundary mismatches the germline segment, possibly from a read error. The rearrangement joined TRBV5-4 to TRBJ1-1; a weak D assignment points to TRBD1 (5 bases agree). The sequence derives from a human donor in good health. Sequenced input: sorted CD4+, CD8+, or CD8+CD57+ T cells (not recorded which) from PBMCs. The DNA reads TGTGCCAGCAGCGGACATGATAATGAAGCCTTCTTT. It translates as CASSGHDNEAFF.